This T cell receptor beta chain was found in a study of CD8+ T cells in alopecia areata. The CDR3 length is 12 residues. CDR1 and CDR2 (germline): MNHEY, SMNVEV (reference sequence). V was cut by 6 bases and J by 8 bases, with 13 bases left in between. Indicated treatment: oral pan-JAK inhibitor, 5-10 mg twice daily. The sample holds a few counts of this clone. Investigators isolated RNA and reverse transcribed it into cDNA to act as the sequencing template. Some clones are missing from TCRdb's copy, which holds only in-frame ones; the method was immunoSEQ multiplex PCR. The sample includes roughly 100,000 clones, 60% to 65% seen only once; the top ten take 15%.

The material was CD8+ T cells sorted from blood, obtained at week 4, from a patient treated with tofacitinib. The chain uses TRBV27 and TRBJ1-1; D perhaps matches TRBD1 (6 bases). The receptor's source is a human donor with alopecia areata. CDR3 coding DNA: TGTGCCAGCAGAGAACAGGGATCGGAAGCTTTCTTT. It codes for CASREQGSEAFF.